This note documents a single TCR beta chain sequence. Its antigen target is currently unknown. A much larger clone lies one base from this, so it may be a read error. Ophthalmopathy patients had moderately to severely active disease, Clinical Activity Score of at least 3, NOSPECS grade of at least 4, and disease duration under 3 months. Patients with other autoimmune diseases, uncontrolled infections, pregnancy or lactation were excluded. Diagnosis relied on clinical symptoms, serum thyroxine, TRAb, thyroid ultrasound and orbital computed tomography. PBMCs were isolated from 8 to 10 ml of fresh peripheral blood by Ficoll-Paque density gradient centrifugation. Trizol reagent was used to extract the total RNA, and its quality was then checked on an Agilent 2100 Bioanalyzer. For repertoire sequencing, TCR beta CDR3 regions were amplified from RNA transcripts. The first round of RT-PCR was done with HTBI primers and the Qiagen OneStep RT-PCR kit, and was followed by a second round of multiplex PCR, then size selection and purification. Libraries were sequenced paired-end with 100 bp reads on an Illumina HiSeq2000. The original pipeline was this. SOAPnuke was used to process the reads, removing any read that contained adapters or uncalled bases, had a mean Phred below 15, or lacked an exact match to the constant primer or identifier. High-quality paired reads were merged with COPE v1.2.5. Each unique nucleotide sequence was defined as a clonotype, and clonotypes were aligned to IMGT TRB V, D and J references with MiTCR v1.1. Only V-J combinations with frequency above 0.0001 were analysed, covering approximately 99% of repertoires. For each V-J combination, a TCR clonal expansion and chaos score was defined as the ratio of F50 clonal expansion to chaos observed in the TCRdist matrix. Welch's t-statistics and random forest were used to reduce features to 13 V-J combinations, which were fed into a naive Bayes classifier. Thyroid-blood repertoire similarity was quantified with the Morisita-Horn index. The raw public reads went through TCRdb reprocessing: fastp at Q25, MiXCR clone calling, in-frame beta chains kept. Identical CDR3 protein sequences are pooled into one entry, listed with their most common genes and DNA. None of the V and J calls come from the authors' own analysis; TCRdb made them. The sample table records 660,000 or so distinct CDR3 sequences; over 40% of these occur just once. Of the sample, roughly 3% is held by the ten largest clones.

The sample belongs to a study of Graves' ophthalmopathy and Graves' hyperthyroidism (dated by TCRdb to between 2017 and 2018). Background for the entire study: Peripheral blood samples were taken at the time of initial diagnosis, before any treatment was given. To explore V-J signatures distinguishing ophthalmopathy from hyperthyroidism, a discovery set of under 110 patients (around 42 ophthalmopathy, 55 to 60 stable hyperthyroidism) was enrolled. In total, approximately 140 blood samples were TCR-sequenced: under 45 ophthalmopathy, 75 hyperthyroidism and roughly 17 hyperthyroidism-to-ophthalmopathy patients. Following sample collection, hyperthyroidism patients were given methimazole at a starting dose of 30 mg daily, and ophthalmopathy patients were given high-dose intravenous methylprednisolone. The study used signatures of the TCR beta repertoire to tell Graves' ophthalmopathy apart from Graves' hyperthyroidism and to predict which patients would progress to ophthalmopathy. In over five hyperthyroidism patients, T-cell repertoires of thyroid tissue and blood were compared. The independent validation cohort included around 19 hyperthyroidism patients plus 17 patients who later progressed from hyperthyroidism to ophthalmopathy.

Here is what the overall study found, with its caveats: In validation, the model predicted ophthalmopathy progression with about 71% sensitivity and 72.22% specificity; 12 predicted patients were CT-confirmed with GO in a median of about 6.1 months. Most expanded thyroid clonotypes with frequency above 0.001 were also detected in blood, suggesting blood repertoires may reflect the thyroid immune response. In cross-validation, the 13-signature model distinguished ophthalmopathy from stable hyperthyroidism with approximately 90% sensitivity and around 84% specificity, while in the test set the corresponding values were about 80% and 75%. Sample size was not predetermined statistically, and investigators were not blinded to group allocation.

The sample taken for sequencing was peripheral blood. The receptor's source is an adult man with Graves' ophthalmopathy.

The nucleotides read TGTGCCAGCAGATCGGTGAGGATCCAAGAGACCCAGTACTTC. This encodes CASRSVRIQETQYF. The rearrangement combines TRBV7-2 with TRBJ2-5, with the D gene not clear enough to name. Looking up the germline V gene yields CDR1 SGHTA and CDR2 FQGNSA. The junction shows trimming of 6 bases on V and 1 base on J, plus 12 bases between the germline ends. The CDR3 holds 14 amino acids from the cysteine to the phenylalanine. Solely the CDR3 DNA is kept, with 42 bases framed from the first base.